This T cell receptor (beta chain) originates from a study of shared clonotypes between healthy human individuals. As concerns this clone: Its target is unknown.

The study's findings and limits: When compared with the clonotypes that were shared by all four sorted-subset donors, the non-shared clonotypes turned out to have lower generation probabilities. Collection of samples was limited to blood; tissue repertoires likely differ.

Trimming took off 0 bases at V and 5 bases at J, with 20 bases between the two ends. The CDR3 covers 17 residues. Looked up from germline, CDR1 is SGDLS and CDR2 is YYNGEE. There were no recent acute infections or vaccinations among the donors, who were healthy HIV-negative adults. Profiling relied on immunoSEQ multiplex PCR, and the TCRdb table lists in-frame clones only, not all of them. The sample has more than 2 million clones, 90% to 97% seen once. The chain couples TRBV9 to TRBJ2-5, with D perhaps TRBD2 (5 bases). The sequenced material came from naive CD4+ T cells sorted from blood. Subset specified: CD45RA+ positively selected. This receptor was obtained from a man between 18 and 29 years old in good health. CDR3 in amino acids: CASSVGSLSGRGETQYF. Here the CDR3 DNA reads TGTGCCAGCAGCGTAGGAAGCCTTTCGGGGAGAGGGGAGACCCAGTACTTC. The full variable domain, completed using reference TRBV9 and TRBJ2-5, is DSGVTQTPKHLITATGQRVTLRCSPRSGDLSVYWYQQSLDQGLQFLIQYYNGEERAKGNILERFSAQQFPDLHSELNLSSLELGDSALYFCASSVGSLSGRGETQYFGPGTRLLVL.